This entry lists 17 T cell receptor beta chains sequenced from one sample in a study of blood T cell repertoires in COVID-19. Clones were sequenced by immunoSEQ multiplex PCR, and TCRdb holds only the in-frame ones, with some missing. The sample contains 410,000 or so clones, 80% to 90% of which appear only once. The material sequenced was peripheral blood. The receptor source for this set is a woman younger than 45 with active or convalescent COVID-19.

V and J are TRBV30 and TRBJ1-3; no definite D call. V lost 4 bases to trimming and J lost 3 bases, with 7 bases between them. This CDR3 contains 12 residues. Germline lookup yields CDR1 GTSNPN and CDR2 SVGIG (reference sequence). The CDR3 DNA follows: TGTGCCTGGACGTCTTATGGAAACACCATATATTTT. This encodes CAWTSYGNTIYF. The variable domain in full, with the rest retrieved from reference TRBV30 and TRBJ1-3, is SQTIHQWPATLVQPVGSPLSLECTVEGTSNPNLYWYRQAAGRGLQLLFYSVGIGQISSEVPQNLSASRPQDRQFILSSKKLLLSDSGFYLCAWTSYGNTIYFGEGSWLTVV.

The chain couples TRBV27 to TRBJ1-1; perhaps TRBD1 as D (5 bases). The germline V and J ends were trimmed by 6 bases and 1 base, with 9 bases remaining between them. This CDR3 has 13 residues. Germline values: CDR1 MNHEY, CDR2 SMNVEV (reference sequence). In DNA form, the CDR3 reads TGTGCCAGCAGGGATGGACAGAACACTGAAGCTTTCTTT. Protein: CASRDGQNTEAFF.

The chain carries TRBV11-2 and TRBJ2-3, with D possibly matching TRBD2 (5 bases). Germline V gene sequence: CDR1 SGHAT, CDR2 FQNNGV. The CDR3 sequence is 11 residues long. V shed 11 bases and J shed 1 base, with 7 bases lying between them. The CDR3 coding sequence is TGTGCCGCCGGGGGCACAGATACGCAGTATTTT. Encoded protein: CAAGGTDTQYF.

The V call is TRBV14, the J call TRBJ2-1, with a weak D call TRBD1 (6 bases). Germline V gene data show CDR1 as SGHDN and CDR2 as FVKESK. CDR3 length equals 16 residues. V lost 1 base, J lost 7 bases, and 17 bases lay in between. The CDR3 DNA reads TGTGCCAGCAGCCAAGTTTGGGGGCTGGGTAGGAATGAGCAGTTCTTC. This encodes CASSQVWGLGRNEQFF. The entire variable domain, with the rest obtained from reference TRBV14 and TRBJ2-1, is as follows: EAGVTQFPSHSVIEKGQTVTLRCDPISGHDNLYWYRRVMGKEIKFLLHFVKESKQDESGMPNNRFLAERTGGTYSTLKVQPAELEDSGVYFCASSQVWGLGRNEQFFGPGTRLTVL.

The chain employs TRBV7-2 and TRBJ2-7; 7 positions agree with TRBD2. Germline V gene sequence: CDR1 SGHTA, CDR2 FQGNSA. V lost 3 bases and J lost 2; bases outside the gene matches: 1. This CDR3 is built from 13 residues. Written as DNA, the CDR3 is TGTGCCAGCAGCTTCGGGGGGACCTACGAGCAGTACTTC. Its protein product is CASSFGGTYEQYF.

V is TRBV5-1 and J is TRBJ2-6; D unresolved. Germline V gene sequence: CDR1 SGHRS, CDR2 YFSETQ. This CDR3 has 14 residues. V lost 3 bases and J 1 base, leaving 5 bases between the germline ends. The CDR3 region has the DNA TGCGCCAGCAGCTCGACATCTGGGGCCAACGTCCTGACTTTC. Protein sequence: CASSSTSGANVLTF. The variable domain in full, with the rest retrieved from reference TRBV5-1 and TRBJ2-6, is KAGVTQTPRYLIKTRGQQVTLSCSPISGHRSVSWYQQTPGQGLQFLFEYFSETQRNKGNFPGRFSGRQFSNSRSEMNVSTLELGDSALYLCASSSTSGANVLTFGAGSRLTVL.

Of note for this clone: At one boundary the junction diverges from the germline segment, which might be a read error. V usage is TRBV7-2 and J usage is TRBJ1-1; D remains unclear. From germline, CDR1 is SGHTA and CDR2 FQGNSA. The CDR3 is made up of 13 amino acids. CDR3 sequence reads: CASSFNVQTLRLF. The CDR3 nucleotides are TGTGCCAGCAGCTTCAACGTCCAGACTCTTCGGCTCTTT.

The J gene is TRBJ1-2, the V gene TRBV29-1; TRBD1 might be the D (6 bases). The CDR3 runs to 13 residues. The V and J ends lost 3 bases and 4 bases respectively, with 12 bases between them. CDR1 is SQVTM, CDR2 ANQGSEA, per germline. The CDR3 loop is CSVDPTGSYGYTF. The CDR3 DNA is TGCAGCGTTGACCCCACAGGGAGCTATGGCTACACCTTC.

The chain uses TRBV30 and TRBJ2-6, with D hard to call. The CDR3 has 12 residues. CDR1 is GTSNPN and CDR2 is SVGIG in the germline V gene (reference sequence). Trimming shortened V by 4 bases and J by 4 bases, and 5 bases separated the two germline ends. The CDR3 DNA follows: TGTGCCTGGATGGCCGGGGCCAACGTCCTGACTTTC. Its translation: CAWMAGANVLTF.

The J gene is TRBJ1-1, the V gene TRBV11-3; TRBD1 aligns across 8 bases. V was pared by 3 bases and J by 1 base, with 7 bases of the junction left unmatched. Germline V gene data show CDR1 as SGHNT and CDR2 as YENEEA. CDR3 length equals 16 residues. This CDR3 is CASSFRQGATNTEAFF. In DNA form, the CDR3 reads TGTGCCAGCAGCTTTCGTCAGGGGGCCACGAACACTGAAGCTTTCTTT.

The chain carries TRBV6-5 and TRBJ2-5; D possibly corresponds to TRBD1 (7 bases). Between the trimmed V and J ends, which lost 6 bases and 2 bases, there was a span of 16 bases. Germline CDR1 is MNHEY and CDR2 is SVGAGI. The CDR3 runs to 15 residues. CDR3 sequence (DNA): TGTGCCAGCAGCCGCGGAGGGGGCCTACAAGAGACCCAGTACTTC. Its protein product is CASSRGGGLQETQYF.

V gene TRBV13 combines with J gene TRBJ1-5, with 7 bases aligning to TRBD1. This CDR3 contains 15 residues. The V and J ends lost 3 bases and 2 bases, in that order; junction bases with no gene match: 4. CDR1 and CDR2 (germline): PRHDT, FYEKMQ (reference sequence). This CDR3 is CASSFRGLGNQPQHF. CDR3 nucleotides: TGTGCCAGCAGCTTCAGGGGGTTAGGCAATCAGCCCCAGCATTTT.

The rearrangement joins TRBV4-1 to TRBJ2-3; no definite D call. With 1 base removed from V and 0 bases from J, the gap between germline ends came to 8 bases. The CDR3 is 15 amino acids. CDR1 is MGHRA, CDR2 YSYEKL, per germline. The CDR3 DNA is TGCGCCAGCAGCCAAGGCTGGCTGAGCACAGATACGCAGTATTTT. It yields the protein CASSQGWLSTDTQYF.

V is TRBV15 and J is TRBJ2-5, with D tentatively TRBD2 (7 bases). CDR3 length: 13 amino acids. V dropped 4 bases and J dropped 2 bases, with 8 bases sitting between them. The V gene's germline CDR1 is LNHNV and CDR2 YYDKDF (reference sequence). CDR3 in amino acids: CATSKGGQETQYF. CDR3 nucleotide sequence: TGTGCCACCAGCAAGGGGGGGCAAGAGACCCAGTACTTC.

The chain joins TRBV11-2 to TRBJ1-2, with D perhaps matching TRBD1 (6 bases). CDR3 size: 13 residues. CDR1 is SGHAT, CDR2 FQNNGV, per germline. V was clipped by 5 bases and J by 2 bases, with 9 bases between them. CDR3 region: CASSTQGNYGYTF. In DNA form, the CDR3 reads TGTGCCAGCAGCACACAGGGAAACTATGGCTACACCTTC.

This chain connects TRBV7-9 to TRBJ1-5; D is ambiguous. This CDR3 is built from 14 residues. Trimming took off 8 bases at V and 5 bases at J, with 16 bases between the two ends. Germline CDR1 and CDR2: SEHNR and FQNEAQ (reference sequence). As DNA, the CDR3 is TGTGCCAGCCCCTACGGAGGCGGGCATCAGCCCCAGCATTTT. Amino acids: CASPYGGGHQPQHF.

V and J are TRBV4-1 and TRBJ1-2; TRBD1 aligns across 7 bases. The CDR3 runs 15 residues. V lost 3 bases to trimming and J lost 2 bases; unmatched junction nucleotides: 6. CDR1 is MGHRA, CDR2 YSYEKL, per germline. The CDR3 region is CASSQFQQGNYGYTF. The CDR3 nucleotides are TGCGCCAGCAGCCAGTTTCAACAGGGGAACTATGGCTACACCTTC.